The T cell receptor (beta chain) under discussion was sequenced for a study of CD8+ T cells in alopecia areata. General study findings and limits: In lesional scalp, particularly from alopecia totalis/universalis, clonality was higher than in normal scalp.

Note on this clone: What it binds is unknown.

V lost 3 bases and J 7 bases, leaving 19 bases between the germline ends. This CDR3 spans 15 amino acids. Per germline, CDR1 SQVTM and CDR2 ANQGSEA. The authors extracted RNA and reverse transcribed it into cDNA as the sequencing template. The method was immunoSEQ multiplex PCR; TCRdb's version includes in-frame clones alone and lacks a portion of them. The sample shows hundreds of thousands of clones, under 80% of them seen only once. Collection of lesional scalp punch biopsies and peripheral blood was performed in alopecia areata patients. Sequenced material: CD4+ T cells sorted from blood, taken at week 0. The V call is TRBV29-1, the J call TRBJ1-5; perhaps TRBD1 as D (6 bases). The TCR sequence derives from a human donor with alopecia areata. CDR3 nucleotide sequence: TGCAGCGTTGAGGTGACCCAGGGGTTAGGGCAGCCCCAGCATTTT. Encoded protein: CSVEVTQGLGQPQHF.